These 15 T cell receptor beta chains originate from one sample sequenced in a study of a mutant IDH1 vaccine in newly diagnosed glioma. Clones were read by immunoSEQ multiplex PCR, and TCRdb kept only the in-frame ones, dropping some. The sample has tens of thousands of clones, 82% seen once. Their antigens are not known. Time point meaning: week 47, end of study. With topical imiquimod, each dose of the vaccine consisted of 300 ug of mutant IDH1 20-mer peptide. The specimen was PBMCs, collected from a glioma patient whose treatment included an IDH1 peptide vaccine. These receptor sequences come from a man aged 18-30 years with glioma. Some clones in this sample may be carry-over from other donors' samples.

This clone was counted only a few times. This chain connects TRBV6-6 to TRBJ1-1; D unclear. CDR3 length: 15 residues. Germline-derived CDR1 and CDR2 are MNHNY and SVGAGI (reference sequence). Trimming took 6 bases from V and 6 from J, leaving 20 bases between them. The CDR3 reads CASRLRVGVSAEAFF. CDR3 in DNA: TGTGCCAGCAGACTTAGAGTGGGAGTTAGCGCTGAAGCTTTCTTT.

J is TRBJ2-7 and V is TRBV5-1; 7 bases fit TRBD1. CDR3 length: 13 amino acids. Germline values: CDR1 SGHRS, CDR2 YFSETQ. V lost 4 bases, J lost 4 bases, and 5 bases stayed unmatched. The CDR3 DNA follows: TGCGCCAGCAGCGCCGGGACAGCGTACGAGCAGTACTTC. The encoded protein is CASSAGTAYEQYF.

V gene TRBV7-9 combines with J gene TRBJ2-5; TRBD1 is a possible D gene (5 bases). Germline-derived CDR1 and CDR2 are SEHNR and FQNEAQ (reference sequence). V gave up 1 base and J gave up 3 bases, with 9 bases separating them. The CDR3 has 14 amino acids. CDR3 nucleotide sequence: TGTGCCAGCAGCTTAGTGGCAGGGAAAGAGACCCAGTACTTC. Protein: CASSLVAGKETQYF.

The CDR3 DNA is TGTGCCAGCAGCTCCGGACTAGCGGGGGGTAGCACAGATACGCAGTATTTT. Its translation: CASSSGLAGGSTDTQYF. The rearrangement links TRBV7-9 to TRBJ2-3; 14 bases map to TRBD2. Losses at the gene ends were 4 bases for V and 0 bases for J; bases not matched to a gene: 3. CDR1 is SEHNR, CDR2 FQNEAQ, per germline (reference sequence). The CDR3 contains 17 residues.

The chain employs TRBV5-1 and TRBJ2-7; 9 nucleotides match TRBD1. The germline CDR1 and CDR2 sequences are SGHRS and YFSETQ. The CDR3 covers 13 residues. The CDR3 nucleotides are TGCGCTACCGGACAGGGGCCCTCCTACGAGCAGTACTTC. Its protein product is CATGQGPSYEQYF.

J is TRBJ2-7 and V is TRBV10-2; TRBD1 might be the D (6 bases). Trimming stripped 2 bases from V and 7 bases from J, with 15 bases between. There are 14 residues in the CDR3. Germline V gene data show CDR1 as WSHSY and CDR2 as SAAADI. The CDR3 here is CASSEQQGIREQYF. The CDR3 region has the DNA TGCGCCAGCAGTGAGCAACAGGGAATCAGGGAGCAGTACTTC.

The chain has TRBV19 and TRBJ2-1; 9 bases match TRBD1. CDR3 length equals 14 residues. Per the germline V gene, CDR1 is LNHDA and CDR2 is SQIVND (reference sequence). J gave up 9 bases and V 7 bases, and 10 bases lay outside the gene matches. The CDR3: CASTRDRVIVEQFF. CDR3 nucleotide sequence: TGTGCCAGTACCCGGGACAGGGTTATAGTTGAGCAGTTCTTC.

The genes are TRBV10-3 and TRBJ2-3; no firm D call. Germline V lookup: CDR1 ENHRY, CDR2 SYGVKD. V shed 4 bases and J shed 2 bases, with 4 bases lying between them. This CDR3 region has 12 residues. The CDR3 loop is CAISGDTDTQYF. The CDR3 nucleotides read TGTGCCATCAGTGGTGACACAGATACGCAGTATTTT.

This chain connects TRBV7-9 to TRBJ1-1; a possible D gene is TRBD1 (6 bases). This CDR3 is built from 17 residues. Germline V gene data show CDR1 as SEHNR and CDR2 as FQNEAQ (reference sequence). V was clipped by 1 base and J by 3 bases, with 18 bases between them. The CDR3 here is CASSLGLKGGSHTEAFF. CDR3 sequence (DNA): TGTGCCAGCAGCTTAGGGTTAAAGGGGGGAAGTCACACTGAAGCTTTCTTT.

This chain links TRBV4-2 with TRBJ1-2, with D unresolved. Germline loops: CDR1 LGHNA, CDR2 YNFKEQ. The CDR3 sequence is 16 residues long. Trimming shortened V by 0 bases and J by 4 bases, and 15 bases separated the two germline ends. CDR3 sequence reads: CASSQDVRGRGYGYTF. The DNA of the CDR3 is TGTGCCAGCAGCCAAGATGTCCGAGGACGGGGCTATGGCTACACCTTC.

About this clone: The junction does not match germline at one end; this may be a read error. J is TRBJ2-2 and V is TRBV7-7; 14 nucleotides match TRBD2. CDR1 and CDR2 (germline): SSHAT, FNYEAQ (reference sequence). CDR3 size: 19 residues. The CDR3 nucleotides are TGTGCTAGCAGCTTAGCCCCCGGGACTAGCGGGGGGAACACCGGGGAGCTGTTTTTT. Its protein product is CASSLAPGTSGGNTGELFF.

The rearrangement links TRBV5-6 to TRBJ1-1, with a possible D match to TRBD1 (5 bases). Trimming removed 3 bases from V and 1 base from J, with 13 bases in between. The CDR3 is made up of 15 amino acids. The V gene's germline CDR1 is SGHDT and CDR2 YYEEEE. This CDR3 is CASSSVRGRNTEAFF. CDR3 DNA: TGTGCCAGCAGCTCTGTAAGGGGCAGGAACACTGAAGCTTTCTTT.

The rearrangement links TRBV4-3 to TRBJ2-5, with 9 bases matching TRBD2. V was pared by 5 bases and J by 3 bases, with 16 bases of the junction left unmatched. CDR3 length: 18 residues. CDR1 and CDR2 (germline): LGHNA, YSLEER. The CDR3 loop is CASSFSLLLAGTKETQYF. Written as DNA, the CDR3 is TGCGCCAGCAGCTTTTCCCTCCTACTAGCGGGTACCAAAGAGACCCAGTACTTC.

The rearrangement uses TRBV19 and TRBJ1-2, with 12 bases matching TRBD1. Germline loops: CDR1 LNHDA, CDR2 SQIVND (reference sequence). CDR3 length: 17 amino acids. J was trimmed by 7 bases and V by 5 bases; bases with no gene match: 14. CDR3 loop: CASSPGGTGGAQRGYTF. The CDR3 DNA follows: TGTGCCAGTAGTCCCGGAGGGACAGGGGGCGCGCAGCGTGGCTACACCTTC.

V and J are TRBV6-6 and TRBJ1-5, with 7 bases that match TRBD1. V was clipped by 2 bases and J by 4 bases; unmatched bases: 5. Germline V gene data show CDR1 as MNHNY and CDR2 as SVGAGI (reference sequence). This CDR3 region has 15 residues. The CDR3 DNA reads as TGTGCCAGCAGTTACGACAGGGTGGGAAATCAGCCCCAGCATTTT. Protein sequence: CASSYDRVGNQPQHF.